This T cell receptor beta chain was identified in a study of regulatory T cells in long-lasting Graves disease. Time point given: newly diagnosed GD, antithyroid drugs for less than 3 months. Making the TCR library involved RNA that had been extracted from PBMCs. This CDR3 spans 22 amino acids. V shed 0 bases, J shed 3 bases, and the junction held 19 bases outside the gene matches. CDR1 and CDR2 from the germline V gene are LGHDT and YNNKEL (reference sequence). Arm-PCR of CDR3 regions and iRepertoire HTBI primers were the basis on which TCR beta libraries were built. TCRdb re-called the multiplex PCR reads through MiXCR, storing one row per CDR3 protein. The sample lists 400,000 to 500,000 distinct CDR3 sequences; approximately 16% were seen once. This sample was also put to use in a study of T cells in Graves' hyperthyroidism and ophthalmopathy.

This receptor was obtained from a woman younger than 35 with Graves disease. The chain recombines TRBV3-1 with TRBJ2-3, with 12 bases that match TRBD2. The sequenced sample was peripheral blood mononuclear cells (PBMCs), obtained at new diagnosis, from a patient treated with antithyroid drugs. The CDR3 protein is CASSQDRNPSGRADPHTDTQYF. In nucleotides, the CDR3 is TGTGCCAGCAGCCAAGATAGAAATCCTAGCGGGAGGGCGGACCCCCATACAGATACGCAGTATTTT.